The 16 T cell receptor beta chains below come from one sample, sequenced in a study of blood T cell repertoires in COVID-19 (dated by TCRdb to between 2020 and 2021). Library prep was done by the immunoSEQ multiplex PCR assay. The clones in this table, taken by TCRdb from immuneACCESS, are in-frame only. Not every clone is retained; where verified, under half of the shortfall comes from an unresolved V gene, and the cause of the rest is unknown. In this sample the table shows 150,000 to 200,000 clones, about 80% of which occur a single time. The ten largest account for about 2.7% of the sample. The specimen was peripheral blood. Receptors originate from a human donor with acute or convalescent COVID-19. The donor label of this sample is uncertain.

The chain employs TRBV25-1 and TRBJ1-3, with D perhaps matching TRBD1 (5 bases). Deletions cut 6 bases from V and 3 bases from J, with 9 bases between. Germline CDR1 and CDR2: MGHDK and SYGVNS. This CDR3 comprises 13 residues. The CDR3 loop reads CASSWGGGNTIYF. The CDR3 nucleotides read TGTGCCAGCAGCTGGGGGGGTGGAAACACCATATATTTT.

The gene calls are TRBV2 and TRBJ2-3, with 8 bases identical to TRBD2. Germline-derived CDR1 and CDR2 are SNHLY and FYNNEI. V was clipped by 5 bases and J by 0 bases; unmatched bases: 7. The CDR3 is 16 amino acids. The CDR3 DNA reads TGTGCCAGCAGTCCCCTAGCGGGTCCTAGCACAGATACGCAGTATTTT. Translation gives CASSPLAGPSTDTQYF.

The chain combines TRBV3-1 (or the pseudogene TRBV3-2) with TRBJ2-7; 7 bases align to TRBD2. Looked up from germline, CDR1 is LGHDT and CDR2 is YNNKEL (reference sequence). The length of the CDR3 is 16 residues. V shed 6 bases and J 6 bases; nucleotides not matched to a gene: 17. The CDR3: CASSQHIGGSPSEQYF. The CDR3 DNA is TGTGCCAGCAGTCAACATATTGGCGGGAGCCCCTCCGAGCAGTACTTC.

The chain recombines TRBV9 with TRBJ2-5, with 12 nucleotides matching TRBD2. V lost 0 bases and J lost 4; bases outside the gene matches: 7. Germline CDR1 reads SGDLS; CDR2 reads YYNGEE. The CDR3 runs to 17 residues. The CDR3 nucleotides are TGTGCCAGCAGCGTAGGGGCTAGCGGGAGGGCCGCAGAGACCCAGTACTTC. It is translated as CASSVGASGRAAETQYF. Full variable domain (outside the CDR3, taken from reference TRBV9 and TRBJ2-5): DSGVTQTPKHLITATGQRVTLRCSPRSGDLSVYWYQQSLDQGLQFLIQYYNGEERAKGNILERFSAQQFPDLHSELNLSSLELGDSALYFCASSVGASGRAAETQYFGPGTRLLVL.

This chain joins TRBV5-6 and TRBJ1-1, with D uncertain. The CDR3 has 13 residues. Germline V gene data show CDR1 as SGHDT and CDR2 as YYEEEE. Trimming left V 4 bases short and J 5 bases short, with 12 bases between. The CDR3 nucleotides are TGTGCCAGCAGCCGGGTTTATGGGACTGAAGCTTTCTTT. Its translation is CASSRVYGTEAFF. Complete variable domain (other parts from reference TRBV5-6 and TRBJ1-1): DAGVTQSPTHLIKTRGQQVTLRCSPKSGHDTVSWYQQALGQGPQFIFQYYEEEERQRGNFPDRFSGHQFPNYSSELNVNALLLGDSALYLCASSRVYGTEAFFGQGTRLTVV.

The chain has TRBV27 and TRBJ2-2; TRBD2 aligns across 7 bases. From germline, CDR1 is MNHEY and CDR2 SMNVEV (reference sequence). The V and J ends lost 2 bases and 1 base, in that order; junction bases with no gene match: 10. CDR3 size: 18 residues. CDR3: CASSLIPRASGNTGELFF. CDR3 bases: TGTGCCAGCAGTTTAATCCCTCGGGCTAGCGGGAACACCGGGGAGCTGTTTTTT.

The chain carries TRBV30 and TRBJ1-2; D possibly corresponds to TRBD1 (5 bases). The germline CDR1 and CDR2 sequences are GTSNPN and SVGIG (reference sequence). This CDR3 region has 14 residues. V was cut by 0 bases and J by 5 bases, with 13 bases left in between. CDR3 in DNA: TGTGCCTGGAGTGTAAACGGGGGGGAGTATGGCTACACCTTC. It specifies CAWSVNGGEYGYTF.

V is TRBV7-3 and J is TRBJ2-2; tentatively, D is TRBD2 (6 bases). V was pared by 5 bases and J by 5 bases, with 15 bases between. The CDR3 runs to 15 residues. Germline V gene lookup returns CDR1 SGHTA and CDR2 FQGTGA. The CDR3 sequence is CASSPGGDETGELFF. The CDR3 bases are TGTGCCAGCAGCCCTGGCGGGGATGAGACCGGGGAGCTGTTTTTT.

This chain connects TRBV7-3 to TRBJ2-2; 9 bases are a match to TRBD1. This CDR3 has 15 residues. V dropped 5 bases and J dropped 2; count of bases not matched to a gene: 3. Germline CDR1 SGHTA, CDR2 FQGTGA. DNA for the CDR3: TGTGCCAGCAGCCAAACAGGGGGCAACACCGGGGAGCTGTTTTTT. It is translated as CASSQTGGNTGELFF.

The rearrangement uses TRBV28 and TRBJ2-1; tentatively, D is TRBD1 (5 bases). The length of the CDR3 is 15 residues. Germline V gene sequence: CDR1 MDHEN, CDR2 SYDVKM. V shed 2 bases and J shed 3 bases, with 11 bases lying between them. The CDR3 protein is CASSLPLGHYNEQFF. The CDR3 DNA follows: TGTGCCAGCAGTTTACCCCTAGGACACTACAATGAGCAGTTCTTC. Drawing the rest from reference TRBV28 and TRBJ2-1, the complete variable domain is DVKVTQSSRYLVKRTGEKVFLECVQDMDHENMFWYRQDPGLGLRLIYFSYDVKMKEKGDIPEGYSVSREKKERFSLILESASTNQTSMYLCASSLPLGHYNEQFFGPGTRLTVL.

This chain joins TRBV5-6 and TRBJ2-6; 9 bases agree with TRBD1. Germline CDR1 and CDR2: SGHDT and YYEEEE. The CDR3 extends over 18 amino acids. V trimming: 3 bases; J trimming: 0 bases; junction bases outside the gene matches: 7. CDR3: CASSSGTGSLSGANVLTF. CDR3 sequence (DNA): TGTGCCAGCAGCTCCGGGACAGGGTCTCTCTCTGGGGCCAACGTCCTGACTTTC. Drawing the rest from reference TRBV5-6 and TRBJ2-6, the complete variable domain is DAGVTQSPTHLIKTRGQQVTLRCSPKSGHDTVSWYQQALGQGPQFIFQYYEEEERQRGNFPDRFSGHQFPNYSSELNVNALLLGDSALYLCASSSGTGSLSGANVLTFGAGSRLTVL.

This chain links TRBV7-7 with TRBJ2-2, with D hard to call. Germline V lookup: CDR1 SSHAT, CDR2 FNYEAQ (reference sequence). CDR3 length: 14 amino acids. The V end lost 5 bases, the J end lost 5 bases, and 12 bases lay between the germline ends. The CDR3 DNA follows: TGTGCCAGCAGCCTTAGCCCTGGGACCGGGGAGCTGTTTTTT. Its translation is CASSLSPGTGELFF.

V gene TRBV5-1 combines with J gene TRBJ2-1; D call uncertain. This CDR3 has 16 amino acids. The V gene lost 2 bases and the J gene lost 0 bases, with 12 bases spanning the gap. Per the germline V gene, CDR1 is SGHRS and CDR2 is YFSETQ. CDR3 DNA sequence: TGCGCCAGCAGCTTATTGTCCCCGAGCTCCTACAATGAGCAGTTCTTC. Its translation is CASSLLSPSSYNEQFF. Drawing the rest from reference TRBV5-1 and TRBJ2-1, the complete variable domain is KAGVTQTPRYLIKTRGQQVTLSCSPISGHRSVSWYQQTPGQGLQFLFEYFSETQRNKGNFPGRFSGRQFSNSRSEMNVSTLELGDSALYLCASSLLSPSSYNEQFFGPGTRLTVL.

The rearrangement links TRBV6-5 to TRBJ1-5; possible D gene TRBD1, 5 bases. Trimming took 6 bases from V and 3 from J, leaving 15 bases between them. The CDR3 sequence is 15 residues long. Germline CDR1 is MNHEY and CDR2 is SVGAGI. CDR3 amino acids: CASSLSTGANQPQHF. The DNA of the CDR3 is TGTGCCAGCAGCCTCTCAACAGGAGCCAATCAGCCCCAGCATTTT.

V gene TRBV4-1 combines with J gene TRBJ2-5; 10 nucleotides match TRBD1. The CDR3 extends over 17 amino acids. Germline CDR1 is MGHRA and CDR2 is YSYEKL. V shed 3 bases, J shed 2 bases, and the junction held 9 bases outside the gene matches. The CDR3 is CASSHPGQGTQQETQYF. The CDR3 bases are TGCGCCAGCAGCCATCCGGGACAGGGGACCCAACAAGAGACCCAGTACTTC.

The genes are TRBV4-1 and TRBJ1-4; 7 bases are shared with TRBD1. The germline CDR1 and CDR2 sequences are MGHRA and YSYEKL. There are 18 residues in the CDR3. J was trimmed by 0 bases and V by 4 bases; bases with no gene match: 11. In DNA, the CDR3 is TGCGCCAGCAGCCCCGGTTCGGGACAGTCTGCAACTAATGAAAAACTGTTTTTT. Translation gives CASSPGSGQSATNEKLFF.